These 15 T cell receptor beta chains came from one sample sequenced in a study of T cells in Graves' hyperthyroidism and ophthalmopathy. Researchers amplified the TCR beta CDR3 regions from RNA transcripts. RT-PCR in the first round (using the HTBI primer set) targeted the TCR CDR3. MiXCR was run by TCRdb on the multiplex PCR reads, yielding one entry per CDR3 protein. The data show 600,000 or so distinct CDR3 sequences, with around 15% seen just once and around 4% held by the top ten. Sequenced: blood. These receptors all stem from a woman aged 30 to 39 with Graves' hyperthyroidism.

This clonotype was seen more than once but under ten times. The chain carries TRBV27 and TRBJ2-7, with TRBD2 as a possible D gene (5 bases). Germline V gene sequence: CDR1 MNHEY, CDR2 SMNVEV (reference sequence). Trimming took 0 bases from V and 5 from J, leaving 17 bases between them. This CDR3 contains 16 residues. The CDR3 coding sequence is TGTGCCAGCAGTTTATCGCGGGCTAGTGGGCGGGACGAGCAGTACTTC. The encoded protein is CASSLSRASGRDEQYF.

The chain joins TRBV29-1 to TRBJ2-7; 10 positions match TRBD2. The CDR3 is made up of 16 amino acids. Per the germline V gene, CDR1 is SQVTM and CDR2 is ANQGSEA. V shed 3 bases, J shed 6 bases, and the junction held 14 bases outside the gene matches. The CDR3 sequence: CSVEGVLAGDRREQYF. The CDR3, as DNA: TGCAGCGTTGAGGGGGTCCTAGCGGGAGATCGTCGCGAGCAGTACTTC.

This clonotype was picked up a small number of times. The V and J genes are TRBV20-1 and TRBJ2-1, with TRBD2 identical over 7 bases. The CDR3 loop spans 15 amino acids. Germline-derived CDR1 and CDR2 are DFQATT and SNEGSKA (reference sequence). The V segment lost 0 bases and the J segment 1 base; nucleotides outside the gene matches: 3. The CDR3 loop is CSAREGRGSYNEQFF. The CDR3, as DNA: TGCAGTGCTAGAGAGGGGCGGGGGTCCTACAATGAGCAGTTCTTC.

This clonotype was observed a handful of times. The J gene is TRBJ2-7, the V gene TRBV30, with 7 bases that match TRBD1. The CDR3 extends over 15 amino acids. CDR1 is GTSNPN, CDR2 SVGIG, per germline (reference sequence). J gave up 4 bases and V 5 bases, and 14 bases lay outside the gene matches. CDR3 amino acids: CAWRPGQHRGYEQYF. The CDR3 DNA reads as TGTGCCTGGCGGCCGGGACAGCATAGAGGTTACGAGCAGTACTTC.

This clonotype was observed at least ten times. CDR3 in amino acids: CAISEGTYSNQPQHF. The DNA for the CDR3 is TGTGCCATCAGTGAGGGCACATATAGCAATCAGCCCCAGCATTTT. This chain joins TRBV10-3 and TRBJ1-5; D is unresolved. The V end lost 2 bases, the J end lost 0 bases, and 8 bases lay between the germline ends. CDR3 length: 15 residues. Germline lookup yields CDR1 ENHRY and CDR2 SYGVKD.

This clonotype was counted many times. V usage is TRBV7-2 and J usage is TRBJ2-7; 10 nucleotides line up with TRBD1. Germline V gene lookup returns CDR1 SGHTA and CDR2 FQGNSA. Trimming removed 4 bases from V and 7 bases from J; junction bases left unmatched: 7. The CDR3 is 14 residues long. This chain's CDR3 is CASSSDRGLREQYF. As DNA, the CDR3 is TGTGCCAGCAGCTCCGACAGGGGGCTGAGGGAGCAGTACTTC.

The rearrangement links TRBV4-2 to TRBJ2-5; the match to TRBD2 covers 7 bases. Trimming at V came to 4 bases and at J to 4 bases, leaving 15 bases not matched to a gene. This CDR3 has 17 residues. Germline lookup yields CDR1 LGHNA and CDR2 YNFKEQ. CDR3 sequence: CASSRGEAEASGETQYF. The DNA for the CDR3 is TGTGCCAGCAGCCGGGGCGAAGCAGAAGCTAGCGGAGAGACCCAGTACTTC.

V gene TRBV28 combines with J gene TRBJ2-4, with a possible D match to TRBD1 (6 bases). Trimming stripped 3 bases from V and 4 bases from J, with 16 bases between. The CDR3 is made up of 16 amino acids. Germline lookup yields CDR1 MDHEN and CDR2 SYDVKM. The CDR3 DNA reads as TGTGCCAGCAGTTTTTGGGGCAGGGGTGGTAAAAACATTCAGTACTTC. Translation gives CASSFWGRGGKNIQYF.

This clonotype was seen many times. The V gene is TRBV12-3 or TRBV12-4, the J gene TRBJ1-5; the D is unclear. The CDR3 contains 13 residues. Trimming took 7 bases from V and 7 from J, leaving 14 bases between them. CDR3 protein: CASNPGMEQPQHF. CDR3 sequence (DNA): TGTGCCAGCAATCCGGGTATGGAACAGCCCCAGCATTTT.

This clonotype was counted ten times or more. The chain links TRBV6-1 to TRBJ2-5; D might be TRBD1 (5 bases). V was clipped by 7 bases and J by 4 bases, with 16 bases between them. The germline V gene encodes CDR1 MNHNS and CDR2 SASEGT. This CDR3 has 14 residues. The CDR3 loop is CASTEYRGRETQYF. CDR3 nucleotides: TGTGCCAGCACCGAATATAGGGGTAGAGAGACCCAGTACTTC.

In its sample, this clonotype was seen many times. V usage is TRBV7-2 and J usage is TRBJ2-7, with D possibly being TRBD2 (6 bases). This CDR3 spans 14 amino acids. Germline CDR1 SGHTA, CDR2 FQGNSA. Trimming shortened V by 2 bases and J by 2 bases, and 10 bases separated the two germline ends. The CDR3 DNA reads TGTGCCAGCAGCTTATTGGGCGGGGCCTACGAGCAGTACTTC. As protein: CASSLLGGAYEQYF.

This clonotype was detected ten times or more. CDR3 protein: CASSLESRWETQYF. DNA of the CDR3: TGTGCCAGCAGCTTAGAGTCCCGATGGGAGACCCAGTACTTC. The chain employs TRBV7-9 and TRBJ2-5, with D uncertain. V was pared by 1 base and J by 5 bases, with 11 bases between. CDR1 is SEHNR, CDR2 FQNEAQ, per germline (reference sequence). The CDR3 is made up of 14 amino acids.

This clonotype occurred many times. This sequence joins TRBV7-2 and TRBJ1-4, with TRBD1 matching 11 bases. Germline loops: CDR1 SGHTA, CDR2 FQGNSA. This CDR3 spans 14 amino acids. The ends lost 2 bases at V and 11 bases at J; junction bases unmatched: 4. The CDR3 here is CASSLRDRGSKLFF. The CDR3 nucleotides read TGTGCCAGCAGCTTAAGGGACAGGGGGTCGAAACTGTTTTTT.

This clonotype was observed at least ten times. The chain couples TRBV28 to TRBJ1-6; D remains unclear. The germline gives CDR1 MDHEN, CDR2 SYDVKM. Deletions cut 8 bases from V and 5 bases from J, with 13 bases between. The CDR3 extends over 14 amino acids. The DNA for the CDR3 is TGTGCCAGCTCGGCCTTGGCAAATAATTCACCCCTCCACTTT. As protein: CASSALANNSPLHF.

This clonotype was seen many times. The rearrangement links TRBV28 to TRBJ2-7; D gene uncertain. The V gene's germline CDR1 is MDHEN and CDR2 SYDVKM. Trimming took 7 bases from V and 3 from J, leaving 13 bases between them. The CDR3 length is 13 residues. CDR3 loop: CASNSESVYEQYF. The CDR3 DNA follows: TGTGCCAGCAACTCGGAGAGCGTCTACGAGCAGTACTTC.